The text below deals with one T cell receptor beta chain. Its antigen is currently not known. No qualities accompany the bases; no much larger clone lies one base away. Sequences SGDLS (CDR1) and YYNGEE (CDR2) are obtained from the germline V gene. V sheds 3 bases and J sheds 5 bases, leaving 14 bases between their ends. From the cysteine through the phenylalanine, the CDR3 covers 15 amino acids. The retained sequence is limited to the CDR3, 45 bases, with the frame set at the first base. The source of the sample is a study of OX40 agonist ivuxolimab in advanced cancers. For context, the study as a whole: Ivuxolimab, which targeted the costimulatory receptor OX40 (CD134), was an agonistic, fully human IgG2 monoclonal antibody. Intravenous ivuxolimab was administered to patients every 2 weeks at six dose levels: 0.01, 0.1, 0.3, 1.5, 3 and 10 mg/kg. Of the roughly 52 dose-escalation patients, hepatocellular carcinoma was present in about 20, melanoma in approximately 15, renal cell carcinoma in 9 and head and neck cancer in 9. In the dose-escalation cohort, 70% to 85% of patients were male, and the mean age was approximately 60 years with a range of roughly 23 to 90. Patients were allowed to have had prior anti-PD-1, anti-PD-L1 or anti-CTLA-4 therapy, and approximately 40% of the dose-escalation patients had previously received checkpoint inhibitors. Partial responses occurred in three dose-escalation patients, of whom one had hepatocellular carcinoma and two had cutaneous melanoma. The point of sequencing TCRbeta in the periphery was to test whether ivuxolimab changed TCR sequence diversity and drove clonal T-cell expansion. The monotherapy dose-escalation portion (N of about 57 patients) of the phase I ivuxolimab trial is reported in the paper. Results and caveats for the whole study, not just this receptor: On average, CD8+ T cells showed more expanded clones than CD4+ T cells after ivuxolimab. Low levels of normalized T-cell clonal expansion were also seen in some nonresponding patients. The antigen specificity of the peripheral T cells that underwent clonal expansion was not determined. In the 0.1-3.0 mg/kg groups, partial responders were among the patients with the lowest normalized peripheral clonal expansion, particularly in CD8+ T cells. Clonal expansion of both CD4+ and CD8+ blood T cells was observed from baseline to week 6 at doses 0.1 to 3.0 mg/kg.

Patients with autoimmune disease history or receiving systemic immunosuppression were excluded from the trial. Peripheral blood for TCR sequencing was collected from all dose cohorts at baseline, on cycle 4 day 1, and on cycle 7 day 1. The samples were taken from a phase I, first-in-human, multicenter, open-label dose-escalation trial of ivuxolimab. Adults with locally advanced or metastatic melanoma, renal cell, hepatocellular, or head and neck squamous cell carcinoma were enrolled in the trial. Before TCR sequencing, CD4+ T cells and CD8+ T cells were sorted from peripheral blood as separate populations. Genomic DNA was extracted from sorted cells for sequencing of the TCRbeta CDR3 region. The immunoSEQ Assay was used to sequence the TCRbeta CDR3 regions. The immuneACCESS repertoire file appears here via TCRdb, limited to in-frame rearrangements. These files lack a portion of the clones; in checked studies, under half of the deficit traces to unresolved V genes, and the cause of the others is not known. In this sample the table shows over 80,000 clones, 92% of which occur a single time. The ten largest clones take up around 1.1% of the sample.

The chain couples TRBV9 to TRBJ2-2; no D gene is confidently identified. This TCR came from an adult with an advanced solid tumor such as melanoma, head and neck, liver or kidney cancer. Material: CD4+ or CD8+ T cells sorted from blood, obtained in a trial of the OX40 agonist ivuxolimab. Here is the DNA: TGTGCCAGCAGCGCCCCTTCGAGTTTTACCGGGGAGCTGTTTTTT. It codes for CASSAPSSFTGELFF.